These 15 T cell receptor beta chains originate from one sample sequenced in a study of cytomegalovirus exposure and HLA in healthy donors. Assay used: immunoSEQ multiplex PCR; TCRdb lists only in-frame clones, some missing. The sample records more than 95,000 clones, roughly 89% being singletons. The sequencing sample was made of PBMCs. Receptors originate from a woman between 18 and 29 years old in good health and CMV-seronegative.

This clone has more than one count but fewer than ten. A far bigger clonotype differs at one base, so this is likely a read error. V is TRBV6-5 and J is TRBJ2-3; 7 nucleotides match TRBD2. This CDR3 is 15 amino acids long. CDR1 MNHEY and CDR2 SVGAGI come from the germline V gene. Trimming cost V 0 bases and J 0 bases; bases outside gene matches: 0. CDR3 nucleotides: TGTGCCAGCAGTTACTCTAGCGGGAGCACAGATACGCAGTATTTT. It translates to CASSYSSGSTDTQYF.

The chain employs TRBV7-8 and TRBJ1-1; D remains ambiguous. Looked up from germline, CDR1 is SGHVS and CDR2 is FQNEAQ. CDR3 size: 16 residues. The V end lost 5 bases, the J end lost 3 bases, and 19 bases lay between the germline ends. The CDR3 here is CASSPVIGTRDTEAFF. The CDR3 DNA reads as TGTGCCAGCAGCCCGGTTATAGGCACACGGGACACTGAAGCTTTCTTT.

The gene calls are TRBV13 and TRBJ1-2; no clear D gene. V shed 0 bases and J shed 5 bases, with 4 bases lying between them. CDR1 PRHDT and CDR2 FYEKMQ come from the germline V gene (reference sequence). The CDR3 is made up of 12 amino acids. The CDR3 nucleotides read TGTGCCAGCAGCTTAGGACTGTATGGCTACACCTTC. Encoded protein: CASSLGLYGYTF. Full variable domain (rest looked up from reference TRBV13 and TRBJ1-2): AAGVIQSPRHLIKEKRETATLKCYPIPRHDTVYWYQQGPGQDPQFLISFYEKMQSDKGSIPDRFSAQQFSDYHSELNMSSLELGDSALYFCASSLGLYGYTFGSGTRLTVV.

This rearrangement joins TRBV6-6 to TRBJ2-7; a possible D gene is TRBD1 (5 bases). The V gene's germline CDR1 is MNHNY and CDR2 SVGAGI (reference sequence). Trimming removed 5 bases from V and 2 bases from J, with 13 bases in between. The CDR3 extends over 14 amino acids. In nucleotides, the CDR3 is TGTGCCAGCAGTCCCGCCACAGGTCCCTACGAGCAGTACTTC. It translates to CASSPATGPYEQYF.

The chain links TRBV15 to TRBJ2-3; 7 nucleotides agree with TRBD2. The CDR3 spans 15 residues. Germline CDR1 reads LNHNV; CDR2 reads YYDKDF (reference sequence). The V and J ends lost 4 bases and 3 bases, in that order; junction bases with no gene match: 7. The CDR3 DNA follows: TGTGCCACCAGCATGAGCGGGATGGTAACAGATACGCAGTATTTT. Its protein product is CATSMSGMVTDTQYF.

V and J are TRBV28 and TRBJ2-7; possibly TRBD1 for D (5 bases). The ends were cut back, 3 bases at V and 5 bases at J, with 14 bases in the middle. Germline lookup yields CDR1 MDHEN and CDR2 SYDVKM. The CDR3 is 14 residues long. CDR3 sequence: CASSLGQGRDEQYF. The CDR3 nucleotides read TGTGCCAGCAGTTTGGGGCAGGGAAGGGACGAGCAGTACTTC.

This chain uses TRBV5-1 with TRBJ2-1; a weak D match, TRBD2 (5 bases). V was pared by 4 bases and J by 4 bases, with 15 bases between. Germline CDR1 reads SGHRS; CDR2 reads YFSETQ. The CDR3 contains 15 residues. The CDR3 DNA reads TGCGCCAGCAGCCAACTGGGAGAAACTTACAATGAGCAGTTCTTC. This sequence encodes CASSQLGETYNEQFF.

The chain recombines TRBV7-8 with TRBJ1-2; TRBD1 might be the D (6 bases). Trimming shortened V by 0 bases and J by 8 bases, and 22 bases separated the two germline ends. The CDR3 loop spans 17 amino acids. Germline loops: CDR1 SGHVS, CDR2 FQNEAQ. DNA for the CDR3: TGTGCCAGCAGCTTAGCCGGCGGGGGAGGGCTGGGGGCGGGCTACACCTTC. It translates to CASSLAGGGGLGAGYTF.

The chain has TRBV30 and TRBJ2-1, with no clear D. Trimming removed 4 bases from V and 9 bases from J, with 13 bases in between. Germline CDR1 is GTSNPN and CDR2 is SVGIG (reference sequence). The CDR3 is 12 amino acids. The CDR3 DNA is TGTGCCTGGACCCCCCAACCGGGTGAGCAGTTCTTC. Translating gives CAWTPQPGEQFF. Full variable domain (outside the CDR3, taken from reference TRBV30 and TRBJ2-1): SQTIHQWPATLVQPVGSPLSLECTVEGTSNPNLYWYRQAAGRGLQLLFYSVGIGQISSEVPQNLSASRPQDRQFILSSKKLLLSDSGFYLCAWTPQPGEQFFGPGTRLTVL.

This clone was seen a few times. This chain's CDR3 is CASSERHRNQPQHF. The CDR3 DNA reads TGTGCCAGCAGTGAGAGACACCGCAATCAGCCCCAGCATTTT. The genes are TRBV6-1 and TRBJ1-5, with unresolved D. The germline V gene encodes CDR1 MNHNS and CDR2 SASEGT. The CDR3 extends over 14 amino acids. V shed 3 bases and J shed 2 bases, with 8 bases lying between them.

J is TRBJ2-7 and V is TRBV5-6; 10 bases are a match to TRBD1. Losses at the gene ends were 4 bases for V and 7 bases for J; bases not matched to a gene: 5. Germline lookup yields CDR1 SGHDT and CDR2 YYEEEE. This CDR3 has 13 amino acids. CDR3 nucleotides: TGTGCCAGCAGCCTGGACAGGGGGTGGGAGCAGTACTTC. Protein: CASSLDRGWEQYF.

V gene TRBV5-5 combines with J gene TRBJ2-2, with D tentatively TRBD1 (7 bases). The CDR3 runs 13 residues. From germline, CDR1 is SGHKS and CDR2 YYEKEE (reference sequence). Trimming left V 9 bases short and J 5 bases short, with 14 bases between. CDR3 sequence: CATAGQRTGELFF. CDR3 DNA: TGTGCCACCGCGGGACAGAGAACCGGGGAGCTGTTTTTT.

The V gene is TRBV19, the J gene TRBJ1-2; TRBD1 matches 7 bases. Germline V gene sequence: CDR1 LNHDA, CDR2 SQIVND (reference sequence). This CDR3 is built from 12 residues. J lost 6 bases, V lost 7 bases, and 5 bases had no gene match. The CDR3 region is CASIGQAHGYTF. CDR3 nucleotide sequence: TGTGCCAGTATAGGACAGGCCCATGGCTACACCTTC.

This rearrangement joins TRBV29-1 to TRBJ1-2, with 10 bases lining up with TRBD1. V dropped 0 bases and J dropped 8; count of bases not matched to a gene: 6. Germline CDR1 SQVTM, CDR2 ANQGSEA. This CDR3 spans 14 amino acids. The DNA of the CDR3 is TGCAGCGTTGAAGACTTCGACAGGGGGCAGGGCTACACCTTC. It specifies CSVEDFDRGQGYTF. Based on the CDR3 plus reference TRBV29-1 and TRBJ1-2, the full variable domain is SAVISQKPSRDICQRGTSLTIQCQVDSQVTMMFWYRQQPGQSLTLIATANQGSEATYESGFVIDKFPISRPNLTFSTLTVSNMSPEDSSIYLCSVEDFDRGQGYTFGSGTRLTVV.

A few counts support this clone. The chain is built from TRBV2 and TRBJ1-2; the D gene is possibly TRBD1 (5 bases). The CDR3 has 12 residues. From germline, CDR1 is SNHLY and CDR2 FYNNEI. The V and J ends lost 10 bases and 7 bases respectively, with 16 bases between them. The CDR3 region is CAIPQGSRGYTF. CDR3 nucleotide sequence: TGTGCCATCCCGCAGGGCAGTCGTGGCTACACCTTC.